The clone carrying this T cell receptor beta chain appeared a single time. Per the study methods: Amplification of reference gene primers provided the estimated nucleated cell counts. The assay was immunoSEQ multiplex PCR, and TCRdb's table has in-frame clones only and misses some. The V and J calls and clone size are taken from that table; D and trimming were inferred from the DNA. The sample lists more than 250,000 clones; around 88% were seen once. This sample was taken from a study of blood T cell repertoires in COVID-19. Between the trimmed V and J ends, which lost 3 bases and 0 bases, there was a span of 7 bases. Germline assignment: CDR1 ENHRY and CDR2 SYGVKD. CDR3 length: 14 amino acids.

The chain is built from TRBV10-3 and TRBJ2-3, with D hard to call. The sequence came from a woman in her forties or fifties with acute or convalescent COVID-19. Sequenced input: peripheral blood. The CDR3 region has the DNA TGTGCCATCAGTGACGCAACTAGCACAGATACGCAGTATTTT. Protein: CAISDATSTDTQYF.